Presented here are 5 T cell receptor beta chains from one specimen sequenced in a study of PD-1 blockade in mismatch repair-deficient tumors (dated by TCRdb to the late 2010s). Antigen specificity for these receptors is unknown. Library preparation used the immunoSEQ multiplex PCR assay. The table comes from immuneACCESS by way of TCRdb, which keeps in-frame sequences with V and J called. Part of the clones is missing from these tables; in studies checked, under half for an unresolved V gene and the rest for unknown reasons. For this sample the table gives around 15,000 clones, of which roughly 80% were detected only once. The ten most abundant clones make up approximately 11% of the sample. Interpreted using the paper, the time point label stands for: 10-day in vitro stimulation with candidate neoantigen peptide 5. The specimen was cells cultured in vitro, collected from a patient treated with pembrolizumab. Receptors were obtained from an adult with mismatch repair-deficient cancer.

The chain carries TRBV6-6 and TRBJ2-7, with 9 bases aligning to TRBD1. Losses at the gene ends were 2 bases for V and 2 bases for J; bases not matched to a gene: 4. Germline-derived CDR1 and CDR2 are MNHNY and SVGAGI (reference sequence). CDR3 length equals 15 residues. CDR3: CASSYGDRATYEQYF. The CDR3 DNA reads TGTGCCAGCAGTTACGGGGACAGGGCCACCTACGAGCAGTACTTC.

The rearrangement links TRBV7-3 to TRBJ2-1; 8 positions match TRBD2. The CDR3 has 16 residues. Trimming at V came to 6 bases and at J to 4 bases, leaving 11 bases not matched to a gene. CDR1 is SGHTA, CDR2 FQGTGA, per germline. The CDR3 protein is CASSSRAGGEYNEQFF. The CDR3 DNA follows: TGTGCCAGCAGTTCTCGGGCGGGAGGAGAATACAATGAGCAGTTCTTC.

The chain recombines TRBV29-1 with TRBJ2-7; 12 bases align to TRBD1. Per the germline V gene, CDR1 is SQVTM and CDR2 is ANQGSEA. V lost 4 bases to trimming and J lost 6 bases; unmatched junction nucleotides: 7. CDR3 length: 14 amino acids. The CDR3 region has the DNA TGCAGCGTTGGCGGGACAGGGGGCTTAGGCGAGCAGTACTTC. Protein sequence: CSVGGTGGLGEQYF.

This clone was observed a handful of times. This chain connects TRBV9 to TRBJ2-1; possible D gene TRBD2, 5 bases. Germline-derived CDR1 and CDR2 are SGDLS and YYNGEE. The V end was cut by 2 bases, the J end by 0 bases, with 15 bases between. The CDR3 is 17 amino acids. CDR3 nucleotide sequence: TGTGCCAGCAGCGTCTTCGGACTGGGAAGCTCCTACAATGAGCAGTTCTTC. It is translated as CASSVFGLGSSYNEQFF.

V usage is TRBV10-3 and J usage is TRBJ1-3; no reliable D call. Germline CDR1 and CDR2: ENHRY and SYGVKD. This CDR3 contains 13 residues. Trimming stripped 3 bases from V and 4 bases from J, with 7 bases between. For the CDR3, the DNA is TGTGCCATCAGTGACATTTCGGGAAACACCATATATTTT. Its translation is CAISDISGNTIYF.